One and the same sample provided the 29 T cell receptor beta chains below, sequenced in a study of Ad26.COV2.S vaccination and SARS-CoV-2 variants. Data came from immunoSEQ multiplex PCR; TCRdb stores just in-frame clones and leaves some out. This sample has some 400,000 clones; around 91% occur once, and the top ten carry around 1.9%. The treatment is: 19 received Ad26.COV2.S at low or high dose, single or two shots; about 5 received placebo; per-sample allocation not given. Collection of the samples took place on day 63 after the first injection of vaccine or placebo. The sample consisted of peripheral blood, taken in a trial of Ad26.COV2.S vaccine versus placebo. The receptors were gathered from a person aged 18-65 years who received the Ad26.COV2.S COVID-19 vaccine or a placebo.

This clone was seen once. The J gene is TRBJ2-7, the V gene TRBV5-5; TRBD2 is a possible D gene (5 bases). Trimming removed 0 bases from V and 5 bases from J, with 9 bases in between. CDR3 length equals 13 residues. The germline V gene has CDR1 SGHKS and CDR2 YYEKEE (reference sequence). CDR3 in DNA: TGTGCCAGCAGCTTGGTCGGCGGGCACGAGCAGTACTTC. Protein: CASSLVGGHEQYF.

The table lists this clone with a count of one. The V gene is TRBV6-6, the J gene TRBJ2-3, with a weak D call TRBD2 (6 bases). The CDR3 covers 15 residues. Germline-derived CDR1 and CDR2 are MNHNY and SVGAGI (reference sequence). Trimming removed 6 bases at V and 5 bases at J, with 18 bases between. In DNA, the CDR3 is TGTGCCAGCAGATATAAACTAGCAGAGGTAGATACGCAGTATTTT. Translation gives CASRYKLAEVDTQYF.

The chain is built from TRBV18 and TRBJ1-5, with D possibly being TRBD1 (6 bases). The CDR3 length is 13 residues. CDR1 is KGHSH and CDR2 is LQKENI in the germline V gene. Trimming removed 4 bases at V and 6 bases at J, with 10 bases between. CDR3 sequence: CASSQGEGQPQHF. The CDR3 DNA follows: TGTGCCAGCTCACAGGGGGAGGGTCAGCCCCAGCATTTT.

The sample holds one count of this clone. The sample contains more than one DNA sequence encoding this CDR3. The rearrangement joins TRBV6-5 to TRBJ1-5; D remains unclear. In germline, CDR1 is MNHEY, CDR2 SVGAGI. V lost 6 bases and J lost 0, with 6 bases in between. CDR3 length: 13 amino acids. As DNA, the CDR3 is TGTGCCAGCAGGAGGGATAGCAATCAGCCCCAGCATTTT. Protein product: CASRRDSNQPQHF.

V gene TRBV11-3 combines with J gene TRBJ1-1; D perhaps matches TRBD1 (5 bases). There are 15 residues in the CDR3. Germline CDR1 and CDR2: SGHNT and YENEEA. Trimming pared 4 bases from V and 4 bases from J, leaving 16 bases between. CDR3 DNA: TGTGCCAGCAGCTCTAGGAGAGGGGCCGGCACTGAAGCTTTCTTT. Translation: CASSSRRGAGTEAFF.

The rearrangement links TRBV5-6 to TRBJ2-7; TRBD1 matches 8 bases. Germline trimming cut 1 base from V and 5 bases from J; bases unmatched to any gene: 17. This CDR3 is 18 amino acids long. The germline V gene encodes CDR1 SGHDT and CDR2 YYEEEE. In DNA form, the CDR3 reads TGTGCCAGCAGCTTGACCCCGGACAGGGCTCAACCCCCCCACGAGCAGTACTTC. Its protein is CASSLTPDRAQPPHEQYF.

V usage is TRBV3-1 (or the pseudogene TRBV3-2) and J usage is TRBJ1-2; D is possibly TRBD1 (6 bases). CDR3 length equals 16 residues. Germline V CDR1 and CDR2: LGHDT, YNNKEL (reference sequence). V gave up 1 base and J gave up 1 base, with 13 bases separating them. The CDR3 nucleotides read TGTGCCAGCAGCCAAGGGTGGACAGAAGATAACTATGGCTACACCTTC. Its protein product is CASSQGWTEDNYGYTF.

The chain employs TRBV19 and TRBJ1-1, with D maybe TRBD1 (5 bases). CDR1 is LNHDA and CDR2 is SQIVND in the germline V gene (reference sequence). The CDR3 is made up of 13 amino acids. Trimming removed 5 bases at V and 4 bases at J, with 11 bases between. The CDR3 coding sequence is TGTGCCAGTAGTGTCCAGGGCGGCACTGAAGCTTTCTTT. Its translation: CASSVQGGTEAFF.

The chain is built from TRBV3-1 (or the pseudogene TRBV3-2) and TRBJ1-2; D not certain. This CDR3 has 13 amino acids. Germline CDR1 reads LGHDT; CDR2 reads YNNKEL (reference sequence). Trimming took off 1 base at V and 2 bases at J, with 5 bases between the two ends. This CDR3 is CASSQGQNYGYTF. The CDR3, as DNA: TGTGCCAGCAGCCAAGGGCAGAACTATGGCTACACCTTC.

This chain connects TRBV6-6 to TRBJ2-5; TRBD2 is a possible D gene (6 bases). The V gene lost 6 bases and the J gene lost 2 bases, with 13 bases spanning the gap. Germline loops: CDR1 MNHNY, CDR2 SVGAGI (reference sequence). The CDR3 length is 14 residues. CDR3 residues: CASRGGGVQETQYF. The CDR3 DNA follows: TGTGCCAGCAGGGGAGGAGGGGTACAAGAGACCCAGTACTTC.

The rearrangement uses TRBV5-6 and TRBJ2-2, with 8 bases identical to TRBD2. CDR3 length: 16 amino acids. CDR1 is SGHDT and CDR2 is YYEEEE in the germline V gene. The J segment lost 9 bases and the V segment lost 0 bases, leaving 10 bases of the junction unmatched. CDR3 in amino acids: CASSLGGLVVIRELFF. The CDR3 DNA reads TGTGCCAGCAGCTTGGGGGGACTAGTGGTTATCCGGGAGCTGTTTTTT.

The chain links TRBV5-4 to TRBJ1-3; D unresolved. Deletions cut 1 base from V and 0 bases from J, with 17 bases between. CDR1 and CDR2 (germline): SGHNT, YYREEE (reference sequence). The CDR3 runs 18 residues. The CDR3 spells CASSLYGGPVVSGNTIYF. CDR3 DNA: TGTGCCAGCAGCTTGTATGGCGGCCCGGTAGTCTCTGGAAACACCATATATTTT.

The sample holds one count of this clone. The CDR3 region is CASSQVPFTSGSYEQYF. CDR3 sequence (DNA): TGCGCCAGCAGCCAAGTTCCGTTCACTAGCGGGAGTTACGAGCAGTACTTC. The chain uses TRBV4-1 and TRBJ2-7, with 11 bases matching TRBD2. CDR3 length equals 17 residues. With V trimmed by 1 base and J by 4 bases, 9 bases remained unmatched. Germline CDR1 is MGHRA and CDR2 is YSYEKL.

This chain links TRBV19 with TRBJ1-5; D gene unclear. The CDR3 spans 13 residues. Germline V CDR1 and CDR2: LNHDA, SQIVND (reference sequence). V was shortened by 5 bases and J by 6 bases, with 11 bases between the two germline ends. The CDR3 region has the DNA TGTGCCAGTAGTTTGGAGGAAAGTCAGCCCCAGCATTTT. Amino acids: CASSLEESQPQHF.

The chain couples TRBV6-2 or TRBV6-3 to TRBJ2-5; D is possibly TRBD1 (5 bases). From germline, CDR1 is MNHEY and CDR2 SVGEGT. This CDR3 has 13 amino acids. Trimming took 0 bases from V and 3 from J, leaving 5 bases between them. The chain's CDR3 is CASSYSDKETQYF. DNA of the CDR3: TGTGCCAGCAGTTACTCGGACAAAGAGACCCAGTACTTC.

V is TRBV10-3 and J is TRBJ1-2; 7 bases fit TRBD1. The J segment lost 3 bases and the V segment lost 5 bases, leaving 12 bases of the junction unmatched. The length of the CDR3 is 16 residues. Germline-derived CDR1 and CDR2 are ENHRY and SYGVKD. CDR3 in amino acids: CAISPWETGIDYGYTF. In DNA, the CDR3 is TGTGCCATCAGTCCATGGGAGACAGGGATTGACTATGGCTACACCTTC.

This chain connects TRBV5-1 to TRBJ2-6, with D tentatively TRBD1 (5 bases). The germline CDR1 and CDR2 sequences are SGHRS and YFSETQ. V was pared by 0 bases and J by 5 bases, with 12 bases between. This CDR3 spans 16 amino acids. CDR3 bases: TGCGCCAGCAGCTTGGGGGGCTCCCTCAGGGCCAACGTCCTGACTTTC. Its protein is CASSLGGSLRANVLTF.

The chain employs TRBV3-1 (or the pseudogene TRBV3-2) and TRBJ2-1; D might be TRBD1 (6 bases). CDR1 and CDR2 (germline): LGHDT, YNNKEL (reference sequence). There are 15 residues in the CDR3. V dropped 2 bases and J dropped 7 bases, with 15 bases sitting between them. CDR3 amino acids: CASSQMAGQGNEQFF. CDR3 sequence (DNA): TGTGCCAGCAGCCAAATGGCGGGTCAGGGGAATGAGCAGTTCTTC.

This clone was recorded once. CDR3 amino acids: CASSRGGGKSYNEQFF. The DNA of the CDR3 is TGTGCCAGCAGCCGAGGTGGCGGAAAATCCTACAATGAGCAGTTCTTC. The chain carries TRBV7-3 and TRBJ2-1; D gene unclear. Germline-derived CDR1 and CDR2 are SGHTA and FQGTGA. The CDR3 is 16 residues long. The V end lost 5 bases, the J end lost 1 base, and 15 bases lay between the germline ends.

V usage is TRBV5-1 and J usage is TRBJ1-1, with no clear D. The V and J ends lost 3 bases and 0 bases respectively, with 12 bases between them. CDR1 SGHRS and CDR2 YFSETQ come from the germline V gene. The CDR3 spans 15 residues. CDR3 protein: CASSSGSGLNTEAFF. CDR3 in DNA: TGCGCCAGCAGCTCCGGTTCCGGGCTGAACACTGAAGCTTTCTTT.

The chain recombines TRBV4-1 with TRBJ1-4; 7 bases are shared with TRBD1. Trimming cost V 1 base and J 10 bases; bases outside gene matches: 12. The CDR3 has 16 residues. Germline CDR1 reads MGHRA; CDR2 reads YSYEKL. Written as DNA, the CDR3 is TGCGCCAGCAGCCAAGTTCAAGGGGGCATTTCTGGAAAACTGTTTTTT. This codes for CASSQVQGGISGKLFF.

In its sample, this clone was seen once. V usage is TRBV29-1 and J usage is TRBJ2-4; D might be TRBD1 or TRBD2, each matching 5 bases. CDR3 length: 12 residues. Trimming removed 4 bases at V and 8 bases at J, with 12 bases between. The V gene's germline CDR1 is SQVTM and CDR2 ANQGSEA. DNA of the CDR3: TGCAGCGTTGTTGGGCAGGGAGACATTCAGTACTTC. This gives the protein CSVVGQGDIQYF.

The V gene is TRBV5-4, the J gene TRBJ1-1; maybe TRBD1 (6 bases). Per germline, CDR1 SGHNT and CDR2 YYREEE (reference sequence). Trimming left V 2 bases short and J 3 bases short, with 14 bases between. The CDR3 is 15 residues long. CDR3: CASSLQGRGDTEAFF. The CDR3, as DNA: TGTGCCAGCAGCTTACAGGGAAGAGGGGACACTGAAGCTTTCTTT.

With regard to this clone: Its ends do not fully match the called genes, so a read error is possible. This chain joins TRBV19 and TRBJ1-2, with D perhaps matching TRBD1 (5 bases). Germline V CDR1 and CDR2: LNHDA, SQIVND (reference sequence). This CDR3 is built from 14 residues. The CDR3 reads CASSYSGTNSGYTF. The CDR3, as DNA: TGTGCCAGTTCGTATTCGGGGACTAACTCTGGCTACACCTTC.

This clone was observed once. The chain links TRBV24-1 to TRBJ1-5; D is uncertain. The CDR3 totals 15 residues. V was clipped by 1 base and J by 2 bases, with 8 bases between them. CDR1 is KGHDR, CDR2 SFDVKD, per germline. This chain's CDR3 is CATSDLEEGNQPQHF. CDR3 coding DNA: TGTGCCACCAGTGATTTAGAAGAGGGCAATCAGCCCCAGCATTTT.

The rearrangement joins TRBV4-1 to TRBJ1-4; TRBD1 is a possible D gene (5 bases). Germline CDR1 reads MGHRA; CDR2 reads YSYEKL. The CDR3 is 16 amino acids. V was shortened by 4 bases and J by 4 bases, with 16 bases between the two germline ends. The CDR3 coding sequence is TGCGCCAGCAGCCGCGTTGGGGGAGGACTTAATGAAAAACTGTTTTTT. Its protein is CASSRVGGGLNEKLFF.

The chain joins TRBV3-1 (or the pseudogene TRBV3-2) to TRBJ1-3, with unresolved D. This CDR3 has 12 residues. Per the germline V gene, CDR1 is LGHDT and CDR2 is YNNKEL (reference sequence). Trimming pared 10 bases from V and 0 bases from J, leaving 7 bases between. CDR3 sequence reads: CATLSSGNTIYF. The CDR3 coding sequence is TGTGCCACCCTTAGCTCTGGAAACACCATATATTTT.

The chain uses TRBV30 and TRBJ2-3; maybe TRBD1 (6 bases). The CDR3 has 16 residues. The V gene lost 1 base and the J gene lost 0 bases, with 14 bases spanning the gap. Germline lookup yields CDR1 GTSNPN and CDR2 SVGIG (reference sequence). DNA for the CDR3: TGTGCCTGGAGTGGGGCCCGGACAGTTAGCACAGATACGCAGTATTTT. Amino acids: CAWSGARTVSTDTQYF. Looking up the rest from reference TRBV30 and TRBJ2-3 gives the full variable domain: SQTIHQWPATLVQPVGSPLSLECTVEGTSNPNLYWYRQAAGRGLQLLFYSVGIGQISSEVPQNLSASRPQDRQFILSSKKLLLSDSGFYLCAWSGARTVSTDTQYFGPGTRLTVL.

This chain uses TRBV11-2 with TRBJ2-1; 14 nucleotides line up with TRBD2. Germline CDR1 and CDR2: SGHAT and FQNNGV. Losses at the gene ends were 5 bases for V and 7 bases for J; bases not matched to a gene: 4. The CDR3 is made up of 15 amino acids. CDR3 sequence reads: CASSPGTSGRNEQFF. Here the CDR3 DNA reads TGTGCCAGCAGCCCGGGGACTAGCGGGAGAAATGAGCAGTTCTTC.